A single T cell receptor (beta chain) is shown here with its context. This specimen belongs to a study of blood T cells in healthy people across ages. CDR1 is MGHRA, CDR2 YSYEKL, per germline. CDR3 size: 15 residues. The J segment lost 6 bases and the V segment lost 1 base, leaving 3 bases of the junction unmatched. Combining a sample-barcoded 5' primer with a J-beta primer mix, a second PCR ran for about 6 to 11 cycles. MiXCR, run by TCRdb on the 5' RACE reads, gives a single entry per CDR3 protein. This sample has 1.5 million to 1.9 million distinct CDR3 sequences; roughly two fifths occur once, and the top ten carry around 4%.

Sequencing was performed on blood. The J gene is TRBJ2-1, the V gene TRBV4-1, with TRBD1 matching 10 bases. The sequence derives from a woman aged 18-35 years in good health. The CDR3 region is CASSQGDRGFNEQFF. DNA of the CDR3: TGCGCCAGCAGCCAAGGGGACAGGGGATTCAATGAGCAGTTCTTC.